The 12 T cell receptor beta chains listed next were all sequenced from one sample in a study of response to subunit inactivated influenza vaccine. TCRdb redid the calling of the RT-PCR reads with MiXCR, one entry per CDR3 protein. Altogether about 160,000 distinct CDR3 sequences are present, about 11% being singletons, with the ten largest covering 35% to 40%. The sequencing used CD8+ T cells sorted from PBMCs, collected less than 30 months after vaccination. These receptors all stem from a man aged 50 to 69 who received an inactivated influenza vaccine.

J is TRBJ2-1 and V is TRBV12-3 or TRBV12-4; 8 positions match TRBD1. The CDR3 loop spans 15 amino acids. V gave up 4 bases and J gave up 3 bases; unmatched junction bases: 5. The CDR3 coding sequence is TGTGCCAGCAGTTCTGACAGGGGATACTACAATGAGCAGTTCTTC. It codes for CASSSDRGYYNEQFF.

This clonotype was seen more than once but under ten times. The rearrangement joins TRBV27 to TRBJ2-1; D perhaps matches TRBD2 (5 bases). CDR1 MNHEY and CDR2 SMNVEV come from the germline V gene (reference sequence). The germline V and J ends were trimmed by 6 bases and 4 bases, with 16 bases remaining between them. CDR3 size: 15 residues. CDR3 DNA sequence: TGTGCCAGCAGCCCCGCGGTTGGGAGATACAATGAGCAGTTCTTC. Translation gives CASSPAVGRYNEQFF.

V and J are TRBV5-1 and TRBJ1-5, with a weak D call TRBD1 (5 bases). There are 14 residues in the CDR3. The germline gives CDR1 SGHRS, CDR2 YFSETQ. Trimming took 4 bases from V and 3 from J, leaving 11 bases between them. The CDR3 nucleotides read TGCGCCAGCAGCGCAACCAGGGACAATCAGCCCCAGCATTTT. Residues: CASSATRDNQPQHF. Together with reference TRBV5-1 and TRBJ1-5, the CDR3 gives the full variable domain: KAGVTQTPRYLIKTRGQQVTLSCSPISGHRSVSWYQQTPGQGLQFLFEYFSETQRNKGNFPGRFSGRQFSNSRSEMNVSTLELGDSALYLCASSATRDNQPQHFGDGTRLSIL.

The chain links TRBV9 to TRBJ2-1; tentative D call: TRBD1 (5 bases). V was clipped by 0 bases and J by 4 bases, with 11 bases between them. CDR3 length: 15 residues. Per the germline V gene, CDR1 is SGDLS and CDR2 is YYNGEE. This CDR3 is CASSVGAGRYNEQFF. CDR3 coding DNA: TGTGCCAGCAGCGTAGGTGCAGGGCGTTACAATGAGCAGTTCTTC.

This clonotype showed up just a few times. This chain joins TRBV5-4 and TRBJ2-3; 9 bases align to TRBD2. The trim removed 5 bases at V and 1 base at J, leaving 5 bases unmatched. The CDR3 consists of 15 residues. Germline values: CDR1 SGHNT, CDR2 YYREEE (reference sequence). The CDR3: CASSWTSAGTDTQYF. CDR3 DNA sequence: TGTGCCAGCAGTTGGACTAGCGCTGGCACAGATACGCAGTATTTT.

V usage is TRBV13 and J usage is TRBJ2-5; the D gene is possibly TRBD1 (6 bases). Trimming stripped 5 bases from V and 2 bases from J, with 18 bases between. The germline V gene encodes CDR1 PRHDT and CDR2 FYEKMQ (reference sequence). The CDR3 runs to 16 residues. The CDR3 spells CASSKGSTGKQETQYF. The CDR3 DNA is TGTGCCAGCAGCAAAGGATCGACAGGAAAACAAGAGACCCAGTACTTC.

The V and J genes are TRBV10-3 and TRBJ1-4, with TRBD1 identical over 9 bases. V shed 4 bases and J 0 bases; nucleotides not matched to a gene: 9. From germline, CDR1 is ENHRY and CDR2 SYGVKD. The CDR3 covers 18 residues. The CDR3 DNA reads as TGTGCCATCAGTGGCGGGGACAGGGTATCGTCAACTAATGAAAAACTGTTTTTT. This encodes CAISGGDRVSSTNEKLFF.

This clonotype was observed at least ten times. This sequence joins TRBV5-5 and TRBJ2-1; 9 bases align to TRBD2. This CDR3 is built from 14 residues. Germline lookup yields CDR1 SGHKS and CDR2 YYEKEE (reference sequence). J gave up 9 bases and V 0 bases, and 4 bases lay outside the gene matches. The CDR3 nucleotides read TGTGCCAGCAGCTTGGAGCGGGGGGCGGCTGAGCAGTTCTTC. This sequence encodes CASSLERGAAEQFF.

This clonotype was seen more than once but under ten times. The V and J genes are TRBV12-3 or TRBV12-4 and TRBJ1-2, with no clear D. This CDR3 is built from 11 residues. V lost 6 bases and J 8 bases, leaving 10 bases between the germline ends. The CDR3 region is CASRKGFGYTF. For the CDR3, the DNA is TGTGCCAGCAGGAAGGGCTTCGGCTACACCTTC.

The chain has TRBV29-1 and TRBJ2-1, with 8 bases identical to TRBD1. Germline V gives CDR1 SQVTM, CDR2 ANQGSEA. The CDR3 runs 19 residues. The J segment lost 1 base and the V segment lost 4 bases, leaving 18 bases of the junction unmatched. CDR3 sequence (DNA): TGCAGCGTTGCCCTTCGACAGGGGTCGATTTCTCGGTCCTACAATGAGCAGTTCTTC. The encoded protein is CSVALRQGSISRSYNEQFF.

This clonotype was observed at least ten times. The chain couples TRBV15 to TRBJ2-7; tentatively, D is TRBD1 or TRBD2 (5 bases each). Germline lookup yields CDR1 LNHNV and CDR2 YYDKDF (reference sequence). Between the trimmed V and J ends, which lost 4 bases and 2 bases, there was a span of 18 bases. The CDR3 is 16 amino acids. Here the CDR3 DNA reads TGTGCCACCAGCATAATCCTGGGGGATAGGGCCTACGAGCAGTACTTC. Its translation: CATSIILGDRAYEQYF.

This clonotype has a handful of counts. This sequence joins TRBV15 and TRBJ2-1; D unclear. Germline loops: CDR1 LNHNV, CDR2 YYDKDF (reference sequence). V was clipped by 6 bases and J by 9 bases, with 12 bases between them. This CDR3 is 12 amino acids long. CDR3 sequence (DNA): TGTGCCACCAGTTCTAGGGCCGGTGAGCAGTTCTTC. It codes for CATSSRAGEQFF.